Listed here are 13 T cell receptor beta chains from one sample, sequenced in a study of blood T cells in healthy people across ages (dated by TCRdb to 2015 to 2017). To prepare the library, 5' RACE was applied. Sequencing used an Illumina HiSeq 2500. A second 7 to 11 cycle PCR used a sample-barcoded 5' primer and a J-beta primer mix. Using fastp at Q25 and MiXCR, TCRdb reprocessed the public reads and kept productive beta chains. Each CDR3 protein appears once, grouped with its most common genes and DNA. The sample table contains approximately 1,000,000 distinct CDR3 sequences; only one count was recorded for 45% of them. The ten largest clones add up to around 18% of the sample. Sequences were obtained from blood. The receptors stem from a woman aged 55-70 years in good health.

The CDR3 spells CSARRPISSYNEQFF. The CDR3 DNA sequence: TGCAGTGCTAGGCGCCCCATTAGCTCCTACAATGAGCAGTTCTTC. The V and J genes are TRBV20-1 and TRBJ2-1; D call uncertain. The V end lost 3 bases, the J end lost 0 bases, and 12 bases lay between the germline ends. The V gene's germline CDR1 is DFQATT and CDR2 SNEGSKA (reference sequence). The CDR3 extends over 15 amino acids.

This chain connects TRBV25-1 to TRBJ2-3; D is possibly TRBD2 (7 bases). The CDR3 consists of 15 residues. V lost 4 bases and J 1 base, leaving 12 bases between the germline ends. Germline CDR1 MGHDK, CDR2 SYGVNS. CDR3 DNA: TGTGCCAGCAGTGCAGGGGAGGGTGGCACAGATACGCAGTATTTT. It translates to CASSAGEGGTDTQYF.

Remarks on this clonotype: Relative to the germline gene, one junction end is altered; a read error may explain this. The rearrangement joins TRBV13 to TRBJ2-3; perhaps TRBD1 as D (6 bases). The germline V gene has CDR1 PRHDT and CDR2 FYEKMQ (reference sequence). This CDR3 comprises 15 residues. The CDR3 is CASSYPGDPTDAQYF. Written as DNA, the CDR3 is TGTGCCAGCAGCTACCCAGGGGACCCCACAGATGCGCAGTATTTT.

The gene calls are TRBV11-2 and TRBJ2-1, with D tentatively TRBD1 (6 bases). This CDR3 region has 14 residues. Trimming stripped 0 bases from V and 9 bases from J, with 12 bases between. CDR1 and CDR2 (germline): SGHAT, FQNNGV. The CDR3 reads CASSLDRGGIEQFF. In DNA, the CDR3 is TGTGCCAGCAGCTTAGATCGAGGGGGAATTGAGCAGTTCTTC.

This clonotype was seen at least ten times. The genes are TRBV9 and TRBJ2-3; D ambiguous. The CDR3 has 13 residues. Germline V lookup: CDR1 SGDLS, CDR2 YYNGEE. V dropped 0 bases and J dropped 1 base, with 3 bases sitting between them. CDR3 in amino acids: CASSVEGTDTQYF. CDR3 in DNA: TGTGCCAGCAGCGTAGAGGGCACAGATACGCAGTATTTT.

The chain has TRBV27 and TRBJ2-1, with 14 bases matching TRBD2. The J call is in doubt because the DNA end fits TRBJ2-7 better. CDR1 MNHEY and CDR2 SMNVEV come from the germline V gene (reference sequence). The CDR3 sequence is 18 residues long. CDR3 DNA: TGTGCCACGAAACCGGGACTAGCGGGAGTTCCTTCCTACAATGAGCAGTACTTC. This sequence encodes CATKPGLAGVPSYNEQYF.

A few counts support this clonotype. V usage is TRBV6-1 and J usage is TRBJ2-3; 7 nucleotides line up with TRBD2. This CDR3 has 20 amino acids. Germline V gene data show CDR1 as MNHNS and CDR2 as SASEGT. V lost 8 bases, J lost 2 bases, and 25 bases stayed unmatched. CDR3 protein: CASARRVASGPVMNTDTQYF. Written as DNA, the CDR3 is TGTGCCAGCGCTCGAAGGGTAGCTAGCGGACCCGTCATGAACACAGATACGCAGTATTTT.

The chain employs TRBV10-3 and TRBJ2-3; D not resolved. This CDR3 is 12 amino acids long. V lost 6 bases and J lost 3, with 7 bases in between. Germline assignment: CDR1 ENHRY and CDR2 SYGVKD. The CDR3 here is CAIRTQTDTQYF. In nucleotides, the CDR3 is TGTGCCATCAGGACCCAGACAGATACGCAGTATTTT.

This clonotype came up a few times. The chain has TRBV20-1 and TRBJ1-2; TRBD1 might be the D (5 bases). This CDR3 contains 13 residues. Germline CDR1 DFQATT, CDR2 SNEGSKA (reference sequence). Trimming removed 4 bases from V and 4 bases from J, with 13 bases in between. The CDR3 protein is CSAKLDRLYGYTF. The CDR3 region has the DNA TGCAGTGCTAAACTAGACAGACTCTATGGCTACACCTTC.

Points on this clonotype: At one boundary the junction diverges from the germline segment, which might be a read error. The chain carries TRBV7-3 and TRBJ2-7; 9 bases fit TRBD2. CDR3 length equals 15 residues. The germline V gene has CDR1 SGHTA and CDR2 FQGTGA. Here the CDR3 reads CASSLRASGNSERYF. CDR3 DNA sequence: TGTGCCAGCAGCTTAAGGGCTAGCGGGAATAGTGAGCGGTACTTC.

The table lists this clonotype with a count of one. V usage is TRBV28 and J usage is TRBJ2-1, with 13 bases that match TRBD2. Germline V gene lookup returns CDR1 MDHEN and CDR2 SYDVKM. The ends lost 4 bases at V and 2 bases at J; junction bases unmatched: 11. CDR3 length: 19 residues. In DNA, the CDR3 is TGTGCCAGCAGTTCCCCACTAGCGGGAGGGCTTCGGGCCTACAATGAGCAGTTCTTC. The encoded protein is CASSSPLAGGLRAYNEQFF.

The rearrangement joins TRBV7-9 to TRBJ2-7; 10 bases are shared with TRBD1. The CDR3 length is 14 residues. Germline-derived CDR1 and CDR2 are SEHNR and FQNEAQ (reference sequence). V was pared by 4 bases and J by 6 bases, with 6 bases of the junction left unmatched. CDR3 sequence: CASSWGQGLSEQYF. The CDR3 bases are TGTGCCAGCAGCTGGGGACAGGGGTTAAGCGAGCAGTACTTC.

This clonotype has just one count. This chain links TRBV6-2 or TRBV6-3 with TRBJ2-3; 16 bases are shared with TRBD2. The germline CDR1 and CDR2 sequences are MNHEY and SVGEGT. The CDR3 totals 18 residues. With V trimmed by 6 bases and J by 1 base, 7 bases remained unmatched. The CDR3 loop reads CASSTGTSGRAGTDTQYF. The CDR3 nucleotides are TGTGCCAGCAGCACCGGGACTAGCGGGAGGGCCGGCACAGATACGCAGTATTTT.